The T cell receptor beta chain described here comes from a study of blood T cell repertoires in COVID-19. For the study at large: In each case, the material was cDNA or gDNA derived from T cells, B-cell-depleted T cells, or PBMCs.

What the recovered Cohort 3 donors had was two negative PCRs, clearance, or symptom resolution. Data came from immunoSEQ multiplex PCR; TCRdb stores just in-frame clones and leaves some out. The table records more than 250,000 clones, roughly 89% of them present only once. What was sequenced was PBMCs or T cells enriched from blood (not recorded which). The TCR was taken from a woman in her forties who had recovered from COVID-19.

CDR3 in DNA: TGTGCCAGCAGGACTAGCGGGAGAGCAAGCACAGATACGCAGTATTTT. This sequence encodes CASRTSGRASTDTQYF. V and J are TRBV28 and TRBJ2-3, with TRBD2 identical over 12 bases. The CDR3 loop spans 16 amino acids. The trim removed 6 bases at V and 0 bases at J, leaving 4 bases unmatched. The germline CDR1 and CDR2 sequences are MDHEN and SYDVKM.